These 24 T cell receptor beta chains were all obtained from the same sample, sequenced in a study of control samples from healthy donors and cancer patients (dated by TCRdb to about 2020). The receptor library was made with the immunoSEQ multiplex PCR assay. Sourced from immuneACCESS, this table was stored by TCRdb with only in-frame sequences that have V and J called. A share of the clones is absent; for the studies checked, an unresolved V gene accounts for under half, and the remainder has no known explanation. The sample table holds 120,000 to 150,000 clones, of which approximately 91% were seen once. The ten biggest clones cover about 4.9% of the sample. Sequenced material: blood. The receptor source for this set is a man aged 25 to 45 in good health.

This chain links TRBV27 with TRBJ2-1; 8 nucleotides line up with TRBD2. Trimming took 11 bases from V and 7 from J; bases not matched to a gene: 16. The CDR3 spans 15 residues. CDR1 is MNHEY, CDR2 SMNVEV, per germline (reference sequence). DNA of the CDR3: TGTGCCTCTTCTAAGGGCAGCGGGGGCCTTAATGAGCAGTTCTTC. Translated, it gives CASSKGSGGLNEQFF.

This clone was found once. The chain uses TRBV19 and TRBJ2-5; 11 nucleotides line up with TRBD1. The CDR3 is 15 residues long. Germline V gives CDR1 LNHDA, CDR2 SQIVND (reference sequence). Trimming removed 4 bases from V and 5 bases from J; junction bases left unmatched: 6. CDR3: CASSTRTGGGETQYF. As DNA, the CDR3 is TGTGCCAGTAGTACCCGGACAGGGGGCGGGGAGACCCAGTACTTC. Using reference TRBV19 and TRBJ2-5 for the parts outside the CDR3, the full variable domain is DGGITQSPKYLFRKEGQNVTLSCEQNLNHDAMYWYRQDPGQGLRLIYYSQIVNDFQKGDIAEGYSVSREKKESFPLTVTSAQKNPTAFYLCASSTRTGGGETQYFGPGTRLLVL.

The rearrangement links TRBV27 to TRBJ1-2, with TRBD1 as a possible D gene (6 bases). This CDR3 is 12 amino acids long. V was cut by 8 bases and J by 8 bases, with 15 bases left in between. CDR1 and CDR2 (germline): MNHEY, SMNVEV (reference sequence). The CDR3 DNA reads TGTGCCAGCGGGACGGGGGCGAGGGGCTACACCTTC. Translating gives CASGTGARGYTF.

V gene TRBV27 combines with J gene TRBJ2-2, with TRBD2 matching over 11 bases. J lost 3 bases, V lost 5 bases, and 2 bases had no gene match. The CDR3 has 15 amino acids. Germline values: CDR1 MNHEY, CDR2 SMNVEV (reference sequence). DNA of the CDR3: TGTGCCAGCAGTCCTAGCGGGAGGTACACCGGGGAGCTGTTTTTT. Translation: CASSPSGRYTGELFF.

J is TRBJ2-1 and V is TRBV5-1; D gene uncertain. Trimming stripped 0 bases from V and 5 bases from J, with 6 bases between. Germline lookup yields CDR1 SGHRS and CDR2 YFSETQ. The CDR3 sequence is 13 residues long. In nucleotides, the CDR3 is TGCGCCAGCAGCTTGGGGGTTGACAATGAGCAGTTCTTC. This encodes CASSLGVDNEQFF. Full variable domain (missing parts from reference TRBV5-1 and TRBJ2-1): KAGVTQTPRYLIKTRGQQVTLSCSPISGHRSVSWYQQTPGQGLQFLFEYFSETQRNKGNFPGRFSGRQFSNSRSEMNVSTLELGDSALYLCASSLGVDNEQFFGPGTRLTVL.

The J gene is TRBJ2-7, the V gene TRBV4-2; 10 positions agree with TRBD1. This CDR3 is built from 21 residues. J lost 0 bases, V lost 4 bases, and 21 bases had no gene match. The germline gives CDR1 LGHNA, CDR2 YNFKEQ. Here the CDR3 reads CASSPKPGQGSRDTSSYEQYF. CDR3 nucleotides: TGTGCCAGCAGCCCCAAACCGGGACAGGGGTCTCGTGACACCAGCTCCTACGAGCAGTACTTC.

This sequence joins TRBV7-9 and TRBJ1-2, with D maybe TRBD1 (6 bases). Germline V gives CDR1 SEHNR, CDR2 FQNEAQ (reference sequence). The CDR3 contains 15 residues. The V gene lost 5 bases and the J gene lost 5 bases, with 18 bases spanning the gap. This CDR3 reads CASSPTGASTYGYTF. The CDR3 nucleotides are TGTGCCAGCAGCCCGACAGGAGCGTCGACTTATGGCTACACCTTC.

This clone was observed once. The chain uses TRBV18 and TRBJ1-2; 8 positions match TRBD1. This CDR3 is built from 15 residues. Germline CDR1 KGHSH, CDR2 LQKENI. The V segment lost 3 bases and the J segment 1 base; nucleotides outside the gene matches: 4. CDR3: CASSPGTGGNYGYTF. CDR3 coding DNA: TGTGCCAGCTCACCTGGGACAGGCGGTAACTATGGCTACACCTTC.

This chain uses TRBV6-2 or TRBV6-3 with TRBJ2-2; no firm D call. Trimming stripped 6 bases from V and 4 bases from J, with 12 bases between. CDR1 is MNHEY and CDR2 is SVGEGT in the germline V gene. This CDR3 is 14 amino acids long. The CDR3 spells CASSLRWVTGELFF. CDR3 bases: TGTGCCAGCAGCCTGAGGTGGGTCACCGGGGAGCTGTTTTTT.

This sequence joins TRBV7-9 and TRBJ2-3, with 10 bases identical to TRBD2. V was pared by 5 bases and J by 6 bases, with 14 bases of the junction left unmatched. Germline V gene data show CDR1 as SEHNR and CDR2 as FQNEAQ (reference sequence). The CDR3 loop spans 17 amino acids. The CDR3 nucleotides are TGTGCCAGCAGCCCGGATCGTCTAGCGGGGGAGTACGATACGCAGTATTTT. Its translation is CASSPDRLAGEYDTQYF.

The V and J genes are TRBV13 and TRBJ2-1, with D uncertain. Germline V gene data show CDR1 as PRHDT and CDR2 as FYEKMQ (reference sequence). The V gene lost 11 bases and the J gene lost 1 base, with 12 bases spanning the gap. The CDR3 is 13 residues long. The CDR3 nucleotides are TGTGCCTCGGCGCAGGTTTCCTACAATGAGCAGTTCTTC. Residues: CASAQVSYNEQFF.

The chain employs TRBV9 and TRBJ1-2, with D maybe TRBD1 (5 bases). Germline CDR1 SGDLS, CDR2 YYNGEE. V gave up 2 bases and J gave up 0 bases, with 11 bases separating them. This CDR3 is 15 amino acids long. CDR3 amino acids: CASSVLDTSNYGYTF. DNA for the CDR3: TGTGCCAGCAGCGTGCTGGACACTTCTAACTATGGCTACACCTTC.

The V call is TRBV9, the J call TRBJ2-7, with 8 bases identical to TRBD2. Germline CDR1 SGDLS, CDR2 YYNGEE. This CDR3 is built from 12 residues. This CDR3 is CASRGEDYEQYF. CDR3 bases: TGTGCTTCGCGGGGGGAAGACTACGAGCAGTACTTC.

The CDR3 here is CASSLVAGNSGANVLTF. Written as DNA, the CDR3 is TGTGCCAGCAGCTTAGTAGCGGGTAACTCTGGGGCCAACGTCCTGACTTTC. The V call is TRBV7-3, the J call TRBJ2-6, with 7 nucleotides matching TRBD2. The CDR3 loop spans 17 amino acids. The germline V gene encodes CDR1 SGHTA and CDR2 FQGTGA. Unmatched junction bases numbered 4, after V lost 2 bases and J lost 0 bases.

The V call is TRBV6-6, the J call TRBJ2-5; no firm D call. Trimming shortened V by 2 bases and J by 1 base, and 11 bases separated the two germline ends. The germline V gene encodes CDR1 MNHNY and CDR2 SVGAGI (reference sequence). The CDR3 spans 15 residues. The CDR3 coding sequence is TGTGCCAGCAGTTACCCGACGATGGGCCAAGAGACCCAGTACTTC. It is translated as CASSYPTMGQETQYF.

The chain links TRBV6-1 to TRBJ2-7; D unresolved. This CDR3 has 15 residues. The germline gives CDR1 MNHNS, CDR2 SASEGT. The V end lost 0 bases, the J end lost 3 bases, and 12 bases lay between the germline ends. This chain's CDR3 is CASSEALGSYYEQYF. CDR3 bases: TGTGCCAGCAGTGAAGCGCTAGGCAGCTACTACGAGCAGTACTTC.

This chain links TRBV9 with TRBJ2-3; 11 bases line up with TRBD2. The CDR3 covers 17 residues. With 0 bases clipped from V and 3 bases from J, the junction kept 6 bases outside the gene matches. Germline CDR1 reads SGDLS; CDR2 reads YYNGEE. The CDR3 here is CASSVAELAGETDTQYF. The CDR3, as DNA: TGTGCCAGCAGCGTAGCTGAACTAGCGGGAGAAACAGATACGCAGTATTTT.

The chain has TRBV9 and TRBJ2-2, with D possibly called TRBD1 or TRBD2 (7 bases each). V was shortened by 0 bases and J by 5 bases, with 20 bases between the two germline ends. The germline CDR1 and CDR2 sequences are SGDLS and YYNGEE. The CDR3 is made up of 18 amino acids. CDR3 region: CASSVEGAGATRTGELFF. In nucleotides, the CDR3 is TGTGCCAGCAGCGTAGAGGGGGCGGGGGCCACGCGGACCGGGGAGCTGTTTTTT.

The V gene is TRBV7-9, the J gene TRBJ2-1; no definite D call. CDR1 and CDR2 from the germline V gene are SEHNR and FQNEAQ (reference sequence). The length of the CDR3 is 11 residues. Deletions cut 5 bases from V and 10 bases from J, with 9 bases between. CDR3 DNA: TGTGCCAGCAGCAAATCGCGGGAGCAGTTCTTC. Its translation is CASSKSREQFF.

This clone was detected once. J is TRBJ2-1 and V is TRBV19, with 8 bases lining up with TRBD2. V was clipped by 6 bases and J by 0 bases; unmatched bases: 7. The CDR3 is made up of 16 amino acids. Germline V gene sequence: CDR1 LNHDA, CDR2 SQIVND (reference sequence). CDR3 region: CASSPRSGTSYNEQFF. Here the CDR3 DNA reads TGTGCCAGTAGCCCGCGTAGCGGGACCTCCTACAATGAGCAGTTCTTC.

This clone is deemed medium-sized. The chain carries TRBV12-5 and TRBJ2-3; D is unclear. This CDR3 has 13 residues. The V end was cut by 5 bases, the J end by 2 bases, with 8 bases between. Germline V gene sequence: CDR1 LGHNT, CDR2 FRNRAP. CDR3 nucleotide sequence: TGTGCTAGTGGTAACACATACACAGATACGCAGTATTTT. Amino acids: CASGNTYTDTQYF.

The rearrangement uses TRBV3-1 (or the pseudogene TRBV3-2) and TRBJ2-7; 10 nucleotides align to TRBD1. The germline V gene encodes CDR1 LGHDT and CDR2 YNNKEL (reference sequence). The CDR3 is made up of 15 amino acids. V dropped 4 bases and J dropped 5; count of bases not matched to a gene: 8. The CDR3 DNA reads as TGTGCCAGCAGCCTACGGACAGGGGGAAGTGACGAGCAGTACTTC. Translation: CASSLRTGGSDEQYF.

V and J are TRBV4-3 and TRBJ1-2; D ambiguous. Germline CDR1 reads LGHNA; CDR2 reads YSLEER. The V and J ends lost 1 base and 4 bases respectively, with 13 bases between them. The CDR3 runs 15 residues. The CDR3 region is CASSQGNGLGYGYTF. The CDR3 nucleotides are TGCGCCAGCAGCCAAGGAAATGGGTTGGGCTATGGCTACACCTTC.

V gene TRBV27 combines with J gene TRBJ1-2; the D gene is possibly TRBD1 (6 bases). Germline V lookup: CDR1 MNHEY, CDR2 SMNVEV (reference sequence). The CDR3 loop spans 13 amino acids. V shed 3 bases and J shed 4 bases, with 9 bases lying between them. The CDR3 DNA sequence: TGTGCCAGCAGTTTTCAGGGGAGCTATGGCTACACCTTC. Translation gives CASSFQGSYGYTF.